These 2 T cell receptor beta chains were all obtained from the same sample, sequenced in a study of early T cells in non-severe SARS-CoV-2 infection. TCRdb fed the 5' RACE reads into MiXCR, producing one record per CDR3 protein. There are approximately 70,000 distinct CDR3 sequences in the sample; 12% occur only once, and roughly a sixth lies in the top ten. The sample here was whole blood, taken at baseline. All receptors come from an adult who was a healthcare worker with PCR-confirmed SARS-CoV-2 infection or an uninfected control (not recorded which). The donor label of this sample is uncertain.

This rearrangement joins TRBV7-2 to TRBJ2-3; D possibly matches TRBD1 or TRBD2 (6 bases each). This CDR3 is built from 15 residues. Germline lookup yields CDR1 SGHTA and CDR2 FQGNSA. Trimming took off 4 bases at V and 2 bases at J, with 13 bases between the two ends. CDR3 protein: CASSSGGLFTDTQYF. DNA for the CDR3: TGTGCCAGCAGCTCCGGGGGCCTGTTCACAGATACGCAGTATTTT. The full variable domain, in which reference TRBV7-2 and TRBJ2-3 provide the parts outside the CDR3, is GAGVSQSPSNKVTEKGKDVELRCDPISGHTALYWYRQSLGQGLEFLIYFQGNSAPDKSGLPSDRFSAERTGGSVSTLTIQRTQQEDSAVYLCASSSGGLFTDTQYFGPGTRLTVL.

The genes are TRBV6-2 or TRBV6-3 and TRBJ2-2; 9 bases map to TRBD1. The CDR3 extends over 15 amino acids. The trim removed 4 bases at V and 8 bases at J, leaving 8 bases unmatched. The germline V gene encodes CDR1 MNHEY and CDR2 SVGEGT. The CDR3, as DNA: TGTGCCAGCAGTTCGGGACAGGGAGGAAAAGGGGAGCTGTTTTTT. As protein: CASSSGQGGKGELFF.